This record covers a single T cell receptor beta chain. Original handling: Using reference gene primer amplification, nucleated cell counts were estimated. TCRdb keeps only in-frame clones here, not all; method: immunoSEQ multiplex PCR. For V, J and clone size, that table is used; D and trimming come from the DNA. The sample consists of around 290,000 clones, around 86% of them appearing once. The data are from a study of blood T cell repertoires in COVID-19. Clinical history reported by participants formed the basis on which cohorts were assigned. Symptom resolution, clearance, or two negative PCRs marked donors in Cohort 3 as recovered. The CDR3 spans 17 residues. J lost 3 bases, V lost 3 bases, and 5 bases had no gene match. The germline V gene encodes CDR1 MDHEN and CDR2 SYDVKM.

This receptor was taken from a woman aged 18 to 35 who had recovered from COVID-19. This chain joins TRBV28 and TRBJ2-3, with 14 bases lining up with TRBD2. The sample consisted of PBMCs or T cells enriched from blood (not recorded which). The CDR3 is CASSLGLAGVYTDTQYF. The CDR3 DNA reads as TGTGCCAGCAGTTTGGGACTAGCGGGAGTGTATACAGATACGCAGTATTTT.